The source of this T cell receptor (beta chain) is a study of blood T cell repertoires in COVID-19. Overall study context: From the United States, Italy and Spain came samples of acute and convalescent COVID-19. Sample material is recorded as cDNA or gDNA derived from T cells, B-cell-depleted T cells, or PBMCs.

Trimming cost V 1 base and J 0 bases, with 4 bases left between them. The germline V gene has CDR1 MNHEY and CDR2 SMNVEV (reference sequence). This CDR3 comprises 14 residues. As processed by the authors: Using reference gene primer amplification, nucleated cell counts were estimated. Sequenced by immunoSEQ multiplex PCR; TCRdb stores in-frame clones only, minus some. That table gives V, J and clone size, and the DNA gave D and trimming. Of 150,000 to 200,000 clones detected, approximately 90% appear once; the ten largest clones hold 4.4%. V gene TRBV27 combines with J gene TRBJ1-5; D is uncertain. Sequencing used peripheral blood. The TCR comes from a human donor in a cohort sampled during active COVID-19. CDR3 in DNA: TGTGCCAGCAGTTTATTGAGTAGCAATCAGCCCCAGCATTTT. This encodes CASSLLSSNQPQHF.